This entry features one T cell receptor (beta chain) sequence. The data were taken from a study of cytomegalovirus exposure and HLA in healthy donors. The PCR contained 60 Vbeta and 13 Jbeta primers. The repertoire was sequenced with immunoSEQ multiplex PCR; TCRdb's copy has only in-frame clones and lacks some. Here the sample spans around 100,000 clones, around two thirds being singletons. There are 16 residues in the CDR3. Losses at the gene ends were 1 base for V and 2 bases for J; bases not matched to a gene: 2. CDR1 and CDR2 from the germline V gene are MGHRA and YSYEKL. Donors in the study were healthy people who gave bone marrow.

Material for sequencing was PBMCs. The TCR comes from a man between 25 and 39 years old in good health and CMV-seropositive. This chain connects TRBV4-1 to TRBJ1-6; 7 bases align to TRBD1. The DNA for the CDR3 is TGCGCCAGCAGCCAAGGACAGGGTACCTATAATTCACCCCTCCACTTT. Amino acid sequence: CASSQGQGTYNSPLHF.